This T cell receptor (beta chain) was sequenced for a study of monozygotic twins with inflammatory bowel disease. As to this clonotype: The antigen is undetermined.

This CDR3 has 15 residues. Germline lookup yields CDR1 SGHRS and CDR2 YFSETQ. The template switching step added UMIs that contained a 6-nucleotide sample barcode. TCRdb re-analyzed the 5' RACE reads; it lists each CDR3 protein once, without DNA. The table lists around 140,000 distinct CDR3 sequences, with about 1.2% in the top ten. Findings of the study overall: Different T cell subtypes could not be distinguished. Evidence did not back any single strong signal or clonotype linked to IBD.

The sample was blood. This TCR was recovered from a human donor with ulcerative colitis or Crohn's disease, or a healthy co-twin of an affected twin (not recorded which). This chain connects TRBV5-1 to TRBJ2-1; TCRdb proposes TRBD2, but this gene call is untestable without DNA. The CDR3: CASSFDLEGYNEQFF. Combining the CDR3 with reference TRBV5-1 and TRBJ2-1 gives the whole variable domain KAGVTQTPRYLIKTRGQQVTLSCSPISGHRSVSWYQQTPGQGLQFLFEYFSETQRNKGNFPGRFSGRQFSNSRSEMNVSTLELGDSALYLCASSFDLEGYNEQFFGPGTRLTVL.